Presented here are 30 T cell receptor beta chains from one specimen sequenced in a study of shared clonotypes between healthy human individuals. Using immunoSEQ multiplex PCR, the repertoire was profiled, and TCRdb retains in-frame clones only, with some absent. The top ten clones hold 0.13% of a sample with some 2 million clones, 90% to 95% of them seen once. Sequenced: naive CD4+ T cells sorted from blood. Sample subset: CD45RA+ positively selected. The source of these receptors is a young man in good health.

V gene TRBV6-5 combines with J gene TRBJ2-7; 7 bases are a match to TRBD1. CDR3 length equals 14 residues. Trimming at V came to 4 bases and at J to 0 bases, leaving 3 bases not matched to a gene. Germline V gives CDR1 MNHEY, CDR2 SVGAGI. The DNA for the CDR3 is TGTGCCAGCAGTTTACAGGGGCCCTCCTACGAGCAGTACTTC. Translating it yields CASSLQGPSYEQYF.

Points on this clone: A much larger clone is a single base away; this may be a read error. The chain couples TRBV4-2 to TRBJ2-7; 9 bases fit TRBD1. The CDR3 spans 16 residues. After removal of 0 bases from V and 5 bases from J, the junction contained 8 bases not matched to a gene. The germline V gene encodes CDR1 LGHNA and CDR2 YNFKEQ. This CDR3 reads CASSQEGTGRPHEQYF. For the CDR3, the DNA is TGTGCCAGCAGCCAAGAAGGGACAGGGCGACCCCACGAGCAGTACTTC.

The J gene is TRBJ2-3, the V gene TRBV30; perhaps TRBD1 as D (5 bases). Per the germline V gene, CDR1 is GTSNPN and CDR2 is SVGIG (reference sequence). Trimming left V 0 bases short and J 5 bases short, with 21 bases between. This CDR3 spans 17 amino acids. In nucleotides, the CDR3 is TGTGCCTGGAGTGTACAAAGGACACCCGGAACAGGAGATACGCAGTATTTT. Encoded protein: CAWSVQRTPGTGDTQYF.

Here the CDR3 DNA reads TGTGCCTGGAGCGGACAGGGGAGGGCCTACGAGCAGTACTTC. Translation gives CAWSGQGRAYEQYF. The chain combines TRBV30 with TRBJ2-7; 9 bases fit TRBD1. Trimming removed 3 bases from V and 2 bases from J; junction bases left unmatched: 5. The CDR3 contains 14 residues. CDR1 is GTSNPN, CDR2 SVGIG, per germline (reference sequence).

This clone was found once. CDR3 bases: TGTGCCTGGGGGGACAGGGTGAACACTGAAGCTTTCTTT. This encodes CAWGDRVNTEAFF. This chain joins TRBV30 and TRBJ1-1, with 9 bases lining up with TRBD1. Germline V gives CDR1 GTSNPN, CDR2 SVGIG (reference sequence). The CDR3 runs 13 residues. V gave up 5 bases and J gave up 0 bases; unmatched junction bases: 1.

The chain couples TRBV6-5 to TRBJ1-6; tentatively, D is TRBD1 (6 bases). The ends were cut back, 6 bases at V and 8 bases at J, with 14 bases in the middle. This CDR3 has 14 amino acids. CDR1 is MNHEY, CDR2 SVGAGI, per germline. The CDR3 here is CASSRTGTDSPLHF. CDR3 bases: TGTGCCAGCAGCAGAACAGGGACGGATTCACCCCTCCACTTT.

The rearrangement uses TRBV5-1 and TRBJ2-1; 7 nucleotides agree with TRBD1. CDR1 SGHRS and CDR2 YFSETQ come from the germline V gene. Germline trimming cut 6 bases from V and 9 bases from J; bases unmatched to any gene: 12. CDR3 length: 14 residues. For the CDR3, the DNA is TGCGCCAGCACCCTGACAGGGTTTATAGGTGAGCAGTTCTTC. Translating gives CASTLTGFIGEQFF.

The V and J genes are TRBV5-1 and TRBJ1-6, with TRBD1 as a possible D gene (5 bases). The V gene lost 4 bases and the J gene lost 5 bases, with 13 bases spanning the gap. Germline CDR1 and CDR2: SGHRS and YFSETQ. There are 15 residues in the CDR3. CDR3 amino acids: CASSRGTPNNSPLHF. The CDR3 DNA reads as TGCGCCAGCAGCCGCGGGACTCCCAATAATTCACCCCTCCACTTT.

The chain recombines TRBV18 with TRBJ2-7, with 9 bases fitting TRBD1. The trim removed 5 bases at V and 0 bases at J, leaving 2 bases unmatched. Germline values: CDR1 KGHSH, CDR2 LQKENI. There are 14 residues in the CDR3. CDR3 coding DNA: TGTGCCAGCTCAGTACAGGGGGCCTCCTACGAGCAGTACTTC. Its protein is CASSVQGASYEQYF.

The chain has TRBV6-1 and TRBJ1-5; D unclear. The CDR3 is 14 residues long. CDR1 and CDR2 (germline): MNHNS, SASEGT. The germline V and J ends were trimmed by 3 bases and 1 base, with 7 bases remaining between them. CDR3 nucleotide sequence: TGTGCCAGCAGTGATCCGGGAAGCAATCAGCCCCAGCATTTT. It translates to CASSDPGSNQPQHF.

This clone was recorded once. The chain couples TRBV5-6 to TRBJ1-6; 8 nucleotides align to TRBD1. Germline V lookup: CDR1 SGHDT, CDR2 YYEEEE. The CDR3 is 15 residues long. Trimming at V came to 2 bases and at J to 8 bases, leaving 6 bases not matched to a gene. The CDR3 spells CASSFHRGDHSPLHF. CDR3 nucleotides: TGTGCCAGCAGCTTTCACAGGGGGGATCATTCACCCCTCCACTTT.

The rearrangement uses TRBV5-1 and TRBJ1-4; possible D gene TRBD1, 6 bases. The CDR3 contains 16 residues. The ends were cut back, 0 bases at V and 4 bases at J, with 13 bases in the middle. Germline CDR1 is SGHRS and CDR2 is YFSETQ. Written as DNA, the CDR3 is TGCGCCAGCAGCTTGGGACAGGAGACAATTAATGAAAAACTGTTTTTT. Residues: CASSLGQETINEKLFF.

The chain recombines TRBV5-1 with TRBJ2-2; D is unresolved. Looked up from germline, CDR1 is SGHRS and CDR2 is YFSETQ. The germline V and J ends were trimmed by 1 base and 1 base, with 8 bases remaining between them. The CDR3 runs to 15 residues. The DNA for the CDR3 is TGCGCCAGCAGCTTGAGGCAGGTGAACACCGGGGAGCTGTTTTTT. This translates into CASSLRQVNTGELFF. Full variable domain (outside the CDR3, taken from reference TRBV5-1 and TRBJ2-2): KAGVTQTPRYLIKTRGQQVTLSCSPISGHRSVSWYQQTPGQGLQFLFEYFSETQRNKGNFPGRFSGRQFSNSRSEMNVSTLELGDSALYLCASSLRQVNTGELFFGEGSRLTVL.

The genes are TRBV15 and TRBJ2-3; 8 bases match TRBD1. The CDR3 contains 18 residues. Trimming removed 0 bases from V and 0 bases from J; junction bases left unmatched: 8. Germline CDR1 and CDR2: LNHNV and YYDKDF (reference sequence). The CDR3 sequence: CATSRDPQGATSTDTQYF. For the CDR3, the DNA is TGTGCCACCAGCAGAGATCCCCAGGGGGCTACTAGCACAGATACGCAGTATTTT.

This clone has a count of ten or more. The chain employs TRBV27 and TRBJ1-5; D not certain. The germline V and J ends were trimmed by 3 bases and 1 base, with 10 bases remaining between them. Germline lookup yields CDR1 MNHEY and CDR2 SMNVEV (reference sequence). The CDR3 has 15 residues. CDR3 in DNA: TGTGCCAGCAGTTTTGTGGGAAACAGCAATCAGCCCCAGCATTTT. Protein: CASSFVGNSNQPQHF.

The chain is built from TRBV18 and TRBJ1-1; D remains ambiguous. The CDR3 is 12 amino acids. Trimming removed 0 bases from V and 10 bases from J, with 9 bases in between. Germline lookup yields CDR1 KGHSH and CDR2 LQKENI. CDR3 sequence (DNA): TGTGCCAGCTCACCACCGGACGAGGTAGCTTTCTTT. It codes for CASSPPDEVAFF.

The CDR3 protein is CASSVALSPQHF. The CDR3 DNA follows: TGTGCCAGCAGTGTGGCTTTGTCGCCCCAGCATTTT. The chain is built from TRBV6-1 and TRBJ1-5; D uncertain. This CDR3 has 12 residues. CDR1 is MNHNS, CDR2 SASEGT, per germline. V was cut by 4 bases and J by 9 bases, with 10 bases left in between.

Here the CDR3 reads CASSKWTSGSNEQFF. The DNA for the CDR3 is TGTGCCAGCAGTAAATGGACTAGCGGGAGCAATGAGCAGTTCTTC. The chain combines TRBV2 with TRBJ2-1, with 13 bases that match TRBD2. J was trimmed by 6 bases and V by 5 bases; bases with no gene match: 4. This CDR3 is 15 amino acids long. Germline assignment: CDR1 SNHLY and CDR2 FYNNEI.

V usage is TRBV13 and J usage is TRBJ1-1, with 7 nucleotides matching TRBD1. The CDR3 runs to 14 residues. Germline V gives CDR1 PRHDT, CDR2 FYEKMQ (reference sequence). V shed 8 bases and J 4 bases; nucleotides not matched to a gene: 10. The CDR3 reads CASLRNRGVTEAFF. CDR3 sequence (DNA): TGTGCCAGCCTTCGTAACAGGGGTGTCACTGAAGCTTTCTTT.

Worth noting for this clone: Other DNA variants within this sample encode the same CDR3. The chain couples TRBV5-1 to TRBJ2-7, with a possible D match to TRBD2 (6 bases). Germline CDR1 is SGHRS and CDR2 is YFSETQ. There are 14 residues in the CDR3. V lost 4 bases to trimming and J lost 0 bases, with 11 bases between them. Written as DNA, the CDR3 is TGCGCCAGCAGCCCCGACGGGAGCTCCTACGAGCAGTACTTC. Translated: CASSPDGSSYEQYF.

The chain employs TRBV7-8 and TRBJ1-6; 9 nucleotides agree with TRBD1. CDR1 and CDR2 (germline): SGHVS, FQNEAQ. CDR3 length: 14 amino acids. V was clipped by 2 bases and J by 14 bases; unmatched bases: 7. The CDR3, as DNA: TGTGCCAGCAGCTTAACCGGGACAGGGAGGACCCTCCACTTT. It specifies CASSLTGTGRTLHF.

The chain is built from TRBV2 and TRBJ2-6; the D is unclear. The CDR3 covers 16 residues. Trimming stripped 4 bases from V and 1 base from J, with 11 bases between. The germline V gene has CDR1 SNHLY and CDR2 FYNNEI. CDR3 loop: CASSGRGKSGANVLTF. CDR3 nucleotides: TGTGCCAGCAGTGGTCGCGGAAAGTCTGGGGCCAACGTCCTGACTTTC. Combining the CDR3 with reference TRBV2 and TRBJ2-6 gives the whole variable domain EPEVTQTPSHQVTQMGQEVILRCVPISNHLYFYWYRQILGQKVEFLVSFYNNEISEKSEIFDDQFSVERPDGSNFTLKIRSTKLEDSAMYFCASSGRGKSGANVLTFGAGSRLTVL.

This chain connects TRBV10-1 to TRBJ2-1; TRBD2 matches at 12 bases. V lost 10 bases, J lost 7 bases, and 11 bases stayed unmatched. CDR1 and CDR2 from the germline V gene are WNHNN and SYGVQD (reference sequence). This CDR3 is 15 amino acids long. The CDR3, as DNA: TGCGCCAACCCCAAGACTAGCGGGAGTATTAATGAGCAGTTCTTC. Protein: CANPKTSGSINEQFF.

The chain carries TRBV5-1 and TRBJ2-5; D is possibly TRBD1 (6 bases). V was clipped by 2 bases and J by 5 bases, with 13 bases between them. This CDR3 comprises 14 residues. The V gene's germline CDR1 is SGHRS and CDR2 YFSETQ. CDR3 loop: CASSFTGSEETQYF. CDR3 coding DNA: TGCGCCAGCAGCTTCACAGGGTCGGAGGAGACCCAGTACTTC.

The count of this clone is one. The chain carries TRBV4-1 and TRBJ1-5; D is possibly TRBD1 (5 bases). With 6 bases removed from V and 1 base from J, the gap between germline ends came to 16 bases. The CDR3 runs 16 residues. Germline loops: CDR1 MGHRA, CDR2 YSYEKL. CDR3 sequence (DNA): TGCGCCAGCAGTCCGTTGGGCAGGGACAGCAATCAGCCCCAGCATTTT. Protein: CASSPLGRDSNQPQHF.

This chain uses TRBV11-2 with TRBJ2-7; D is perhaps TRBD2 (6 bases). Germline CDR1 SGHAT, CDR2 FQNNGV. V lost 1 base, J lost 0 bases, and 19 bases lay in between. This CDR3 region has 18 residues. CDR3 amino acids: CASSLGSFWGVSSYEQYF. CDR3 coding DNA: TGTGCCAGCAGCTTAGGATCGTTTTGGGGGGTTTCCTCCTACGAGCAGTACTTC.

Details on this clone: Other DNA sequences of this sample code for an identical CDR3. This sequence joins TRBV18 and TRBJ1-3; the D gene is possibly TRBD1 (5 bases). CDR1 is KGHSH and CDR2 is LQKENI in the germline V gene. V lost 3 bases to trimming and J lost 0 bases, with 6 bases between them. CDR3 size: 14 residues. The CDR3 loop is CASSPQGSGNTIYF. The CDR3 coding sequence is TGTGCCAGCTCACCGCAGGGCTCTGGAAACACCATATATTTT. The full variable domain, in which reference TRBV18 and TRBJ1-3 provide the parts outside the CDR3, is NAGVMQNPRHLVRRRGQEARLRCSPMKGHSHVYWYRQLPEEGLKFMVYLQKENIIDESGMPKERFSAEFPKEGPSILRIQQVVRGDSAAYFCASSPQGSGNTIYFGEGSWLTVV.

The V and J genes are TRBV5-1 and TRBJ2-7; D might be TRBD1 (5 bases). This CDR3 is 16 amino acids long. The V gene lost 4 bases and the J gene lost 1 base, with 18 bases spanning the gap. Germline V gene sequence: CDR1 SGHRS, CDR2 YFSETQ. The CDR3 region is CASSPTGTGRSYEQYF. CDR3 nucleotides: TGCGCCAGCAGCCCGACCGGAACAGGCCGATCCTACGAGCAGTACTTC.

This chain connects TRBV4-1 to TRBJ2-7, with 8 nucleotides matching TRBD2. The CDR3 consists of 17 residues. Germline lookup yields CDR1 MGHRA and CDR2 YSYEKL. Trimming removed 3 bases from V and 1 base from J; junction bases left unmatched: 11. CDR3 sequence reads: CASSHTSGGAESYEQYF. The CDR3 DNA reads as TGCGCCAGCAGCCACACAAGCGGGGGAGCCGAATCCTACGAGCAGTACTTC.

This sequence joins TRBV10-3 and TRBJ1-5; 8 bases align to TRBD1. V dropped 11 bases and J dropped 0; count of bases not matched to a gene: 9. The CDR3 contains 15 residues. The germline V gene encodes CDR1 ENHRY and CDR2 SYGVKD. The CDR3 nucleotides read TGTGCCGCCGGGACAGGCCACTATAGCAATCAGCCCCAGCATTTT. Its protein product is CAAGTGHYSNQPQHF.